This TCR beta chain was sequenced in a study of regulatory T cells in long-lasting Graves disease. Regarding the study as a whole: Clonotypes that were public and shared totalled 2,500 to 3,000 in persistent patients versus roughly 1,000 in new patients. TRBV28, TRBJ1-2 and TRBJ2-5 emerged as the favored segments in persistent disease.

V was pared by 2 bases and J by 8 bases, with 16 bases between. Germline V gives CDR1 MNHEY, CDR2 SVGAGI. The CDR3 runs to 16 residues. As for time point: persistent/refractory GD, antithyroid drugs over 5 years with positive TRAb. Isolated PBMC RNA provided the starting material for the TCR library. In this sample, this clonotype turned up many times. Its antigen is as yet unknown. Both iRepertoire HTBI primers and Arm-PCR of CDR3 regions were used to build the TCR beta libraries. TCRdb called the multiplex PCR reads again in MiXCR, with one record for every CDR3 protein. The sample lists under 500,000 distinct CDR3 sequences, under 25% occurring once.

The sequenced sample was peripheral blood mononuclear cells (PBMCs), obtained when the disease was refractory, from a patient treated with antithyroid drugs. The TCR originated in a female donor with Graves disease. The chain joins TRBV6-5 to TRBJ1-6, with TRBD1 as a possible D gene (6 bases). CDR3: CASSYGGQGTYSPLHF. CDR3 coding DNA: TGTGCCAGCAGTTACGGTGGGCAGGGGACCTATTCACCCCTCCACTTT.